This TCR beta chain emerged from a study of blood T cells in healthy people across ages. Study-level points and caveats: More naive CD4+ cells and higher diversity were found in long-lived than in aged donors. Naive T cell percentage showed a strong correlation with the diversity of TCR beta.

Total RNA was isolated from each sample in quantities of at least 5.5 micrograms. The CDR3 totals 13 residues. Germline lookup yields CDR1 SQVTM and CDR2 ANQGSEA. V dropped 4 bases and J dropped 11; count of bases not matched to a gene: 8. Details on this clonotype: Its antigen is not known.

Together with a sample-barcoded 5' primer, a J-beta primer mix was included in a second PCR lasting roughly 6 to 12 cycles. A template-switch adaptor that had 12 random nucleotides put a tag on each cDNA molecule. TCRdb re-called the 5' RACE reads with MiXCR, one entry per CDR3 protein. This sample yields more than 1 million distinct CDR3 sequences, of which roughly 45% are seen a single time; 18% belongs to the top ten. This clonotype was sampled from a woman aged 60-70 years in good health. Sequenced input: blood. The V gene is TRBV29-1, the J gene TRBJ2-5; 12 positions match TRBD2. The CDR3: CSVARLAGDEQYF. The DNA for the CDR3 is TGCAGCGTTGCTAGACTAGCGGGAGATGAGCAGTACTTC.